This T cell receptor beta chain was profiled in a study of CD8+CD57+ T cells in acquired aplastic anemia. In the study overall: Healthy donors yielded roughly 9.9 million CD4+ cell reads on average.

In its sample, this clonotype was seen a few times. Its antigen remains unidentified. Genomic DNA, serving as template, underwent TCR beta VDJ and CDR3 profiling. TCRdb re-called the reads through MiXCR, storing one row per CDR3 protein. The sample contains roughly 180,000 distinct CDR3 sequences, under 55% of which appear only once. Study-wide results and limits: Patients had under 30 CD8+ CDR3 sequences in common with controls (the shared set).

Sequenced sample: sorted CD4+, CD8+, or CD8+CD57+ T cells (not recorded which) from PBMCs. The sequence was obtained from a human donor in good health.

The CDR3 here is CSVTPPGGGTDTQYF. DNA for the CDR3: TGCAGCGTCACACCTCCTGGGGGGGGCACAGATACGCAGTATTTT. The gene calls are TRBV29-1 and TRBJ2-3; TRBD2 matches 7 bases. In germline, CDR1 is SQVTM, CDR2 ANQGSEA. The J segment lost 1 base and the V segment lost 6 bases, leaving 10 bases of the junction unmatched. This CDR3 is 15 amino acids long.